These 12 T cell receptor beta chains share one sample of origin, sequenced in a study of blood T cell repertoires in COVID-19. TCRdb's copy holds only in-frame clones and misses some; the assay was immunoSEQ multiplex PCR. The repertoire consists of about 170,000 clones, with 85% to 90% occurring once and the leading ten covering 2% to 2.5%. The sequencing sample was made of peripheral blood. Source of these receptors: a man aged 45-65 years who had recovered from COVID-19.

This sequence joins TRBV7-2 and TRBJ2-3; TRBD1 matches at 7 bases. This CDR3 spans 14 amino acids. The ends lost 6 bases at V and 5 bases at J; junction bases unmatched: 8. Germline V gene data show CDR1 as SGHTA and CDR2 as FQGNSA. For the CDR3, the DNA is TGTGCCAGCAGGGTGACAGGGTCGGAAGATACGCAGTATTTT. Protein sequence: CASRVTGSEDTQYF.

In DNA form, the CDR3 reads TGTGCCAGCAGCCCACGACAGGGACACAGCTCCTACAATGAGCAGTTCTTC. This gives the protein CASSPRQGHSSYNEQFF. The chain recombines TRBV7-2 with TRBJ2-1, with 7 bases fitting TRBD1. The length of the CDR3 is 17 residues. Germline CDR1 and CDR2: SGHTA and FQGNSA. V shed 5 bases and J 0 bases; nucleotides not matched to a gene: 10.

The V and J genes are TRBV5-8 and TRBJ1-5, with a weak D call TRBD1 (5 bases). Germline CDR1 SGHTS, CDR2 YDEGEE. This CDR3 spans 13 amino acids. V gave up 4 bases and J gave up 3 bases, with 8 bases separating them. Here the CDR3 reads CASSLTDNQPQHF. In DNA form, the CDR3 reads TGTGCCAGCAGCCTGACAGACAATCAGCCCCAGCATTTT.

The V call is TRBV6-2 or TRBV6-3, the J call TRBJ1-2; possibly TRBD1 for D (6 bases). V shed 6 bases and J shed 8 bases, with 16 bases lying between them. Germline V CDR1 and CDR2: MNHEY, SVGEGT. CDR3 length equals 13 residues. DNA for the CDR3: TGTGCCAGCAGCCCCGCGGGGGGCAGCGGCTACACCTTC. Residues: CASSPAGGSGYTF.

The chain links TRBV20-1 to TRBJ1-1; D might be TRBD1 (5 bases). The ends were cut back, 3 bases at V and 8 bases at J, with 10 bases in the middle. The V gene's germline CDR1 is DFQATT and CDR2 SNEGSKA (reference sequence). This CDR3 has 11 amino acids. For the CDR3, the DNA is TGCAGTGCTAGCGCCACAGGAGAAGCTTTCTTT. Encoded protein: CSASATGEAFF.

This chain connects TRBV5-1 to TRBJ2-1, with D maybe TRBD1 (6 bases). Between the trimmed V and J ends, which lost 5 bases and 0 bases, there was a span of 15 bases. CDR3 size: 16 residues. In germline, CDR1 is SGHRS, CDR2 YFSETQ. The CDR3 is CASSLRQVSSYNEQFF. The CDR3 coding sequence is TGCGCCAGCAGTTTGCGACAGGTTAGCTCCTACAATGAGCAGTTCTTC.

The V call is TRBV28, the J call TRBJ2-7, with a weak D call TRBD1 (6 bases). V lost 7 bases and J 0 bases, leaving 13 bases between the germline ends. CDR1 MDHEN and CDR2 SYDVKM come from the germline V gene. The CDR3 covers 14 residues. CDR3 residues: CASTVGTLSYEQYF. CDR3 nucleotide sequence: TGTGCCAGCACCGTTGGGACACTCTCCTACGAGCAGTACTTC.

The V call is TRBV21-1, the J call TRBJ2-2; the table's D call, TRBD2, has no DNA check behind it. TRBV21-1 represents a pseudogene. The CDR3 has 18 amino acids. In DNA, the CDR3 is TGTGCCAGCAGCAAAGCGGGAGTGCGGCTAGCGAACACCGGGGAGCTGTTTTTT. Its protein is CASSKAGVRLANTGELFF.

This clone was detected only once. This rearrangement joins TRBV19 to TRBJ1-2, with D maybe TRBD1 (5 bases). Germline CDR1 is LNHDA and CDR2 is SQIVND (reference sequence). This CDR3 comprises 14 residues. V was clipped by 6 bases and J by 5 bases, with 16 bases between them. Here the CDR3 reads CASSQLGENYGYTF. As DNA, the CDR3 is TGTGCCAGTAGCCAGTTAGGGGAAAATTATGGCTACACCTTC.

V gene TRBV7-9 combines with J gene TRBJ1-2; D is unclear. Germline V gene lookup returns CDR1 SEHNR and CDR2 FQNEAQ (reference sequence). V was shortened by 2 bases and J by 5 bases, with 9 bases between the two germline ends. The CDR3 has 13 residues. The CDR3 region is CASSLNTAYGYTF. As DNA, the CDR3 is TGTGCCAGCAGCTTAAATACAGCTTATGGCTACACCTTC.

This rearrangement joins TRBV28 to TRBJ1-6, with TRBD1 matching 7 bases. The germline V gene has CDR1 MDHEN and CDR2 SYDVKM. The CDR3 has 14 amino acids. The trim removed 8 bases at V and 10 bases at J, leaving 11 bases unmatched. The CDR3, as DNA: TGTGCCAGCGACCCGACAGGGTCACAGTCACCCCTCCACTTT. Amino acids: CASDPTGSQSPLHF.

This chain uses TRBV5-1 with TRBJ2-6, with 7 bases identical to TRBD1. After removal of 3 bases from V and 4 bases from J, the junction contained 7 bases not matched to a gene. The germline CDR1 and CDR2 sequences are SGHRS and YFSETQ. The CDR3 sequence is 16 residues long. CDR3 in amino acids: CASSWGQSAGANVLTF. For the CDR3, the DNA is TGCGCCAGCAGCTGGGGACAGTCCGCGGGGGCCAACGTCCTGACTTTC.